The clone carrying this T cell receptor (beta chain) came up once. Its antigen is unidentified. One junction end does not reproduce the germline sequence, and a read error may be involved. This entry belongs to a study of tumor and adjacent non-tumor tissue in lung cancer. Study conclusions and caveats: Top 100 clones took a larger repertoire share in normal lung.

RNA was extracted from bulk tissue without any cell sorting. This non-tumor lung sample came from over 3 cm beyond the tumor edge. TCRbeta libraries were built with three rounds of nested PCR, modified from ARM-PCR. TCRdb re-called the multiplex PCR reads through MiXCR, storing one row per CDR3 protein. Here the sample spans 60,000 to 85,000 distinct CDR3 sequences, 76% being singletons. From germline, CDR1 is SQVTM and CDR2 ANQGSEA. The CDR3 runs 14 residues. This clonotype originated in a man aged 60 to 69 with non-small cell lung cancer. The chain recombines TRBV29-1 with TRBJ1-4; 9 nucleotides agree with TRBD1. The specimen sequenced was distant non-tumor lung tissue. The CDR3 DNA reads as TGCAGCGTCGAAACTGGGACAGGGTATGATAAACTGTTTTTT. This codes for CSVETGTGYDKLFF.